Below are 4 T cell receptor beta chains sequenced from a single sample in a study of cytomegalovirus exposure and HLA in healthy donors. Primers for the PCR totalled 60 Vbeta and 13 Jbeta. Sequenced by immunoSEQ multiplex PCR; TCRdb stores in-frame clones only, minus some. Here the sample spans roughly 180,000 clones, more than 65% being singletons. Input material: PBMCs. The source is a woman younger than 45 in good health and CMV-seropositive.

The CDR3 reads CASSIQGNNQPQHF. Here the CDR3 DNA reads TGTGCCAGTAGTATACAGGGTAACAATCAGCCCCAGCATTTT. This chain connects TRBV19 to TRBJ1-5, with D perhaps matching TRBD1 (5 bases). Per germline, CDR1 LNHDA and CDR2 SQIVND (reference sequence). Trimming stripped 2 bases from V and 3 bases from J, with 8 bases between. CDR3 length: 14 amino acids.

A single count supports this clone. V and J are TRBV7-2 and TRBJ2-1, with 7 bases that match TRBD2. The CDR3 extends over 15 amino acids. After removal of 5 bases from V and 0 bases from J, the junction contained 4 bases not matched to a gene. CDR1 and CDR2 (germline): SGHTA, FQGNSA. The chain's CDR3 is CASSASGTSYNEQFF. CDR3 DNA sequence: TGTGCCAGCAGCGCTAGCGGAACCTCCTACAATGAGCAGTTCTTC. Combining the CDR3 with reference TRBV7-2 and TRBJ2-1 gives the whole variable domain GAGVSQSPSNKVTEKGKDVELRCDPISGHTALYWYRQSLGQGLEFLIYFQGNSAPDKSGLPSDRFSAERTGGSVSTLTIQRTQQEDSAVYLCASSASGTSYNEQFFGPGTRLTVL.

The chain has TRBV14 and TRBJ1-6, with TRBD1 matching 9 bases. Germline trimming cut 1 base from V and 11 bases from J; bases unmatched to any gene: 6. CDR1 SGHDN and CDR2 FVKESK come from the germline V gene. CDR3 length equals 15 residues. Here the CDR3 reads CASSQARTGATPLHF. CDR3 sequence (DNA): TGTGCCAGCAGCCAAGCTAGGACAGGGGCGACACCCCTCCACTTT.

This clone was detected once. V and J are TRBV5-1 and TRBJ1-6; D possibly corresponds to TRBD1 (6 bases). V was trimmed by 0 bases and J by 11 bases, leaving 15 bases between them. The CDR3 length is 15 residues. Germline-derived CDR1 and CDR2 are SGHRS and YFSETQ. The CDR3 DNA reads as TGCGCCAGCAGCTTGGAATCGGGGGGCAGTCCACCCCTCCACTTT. Its protein product is CASSLESGGSPPLHF.